This record looks at one T cell receptor beta chain sequence and its context. The antigen is unknown. An end of the junction does not agree with germline; a read error may underlie this. This entry is derived from a study of T cell responses to AZD1222 COVID-19 vaccine. Whole-study results and caveats: After two AZD1222 doses, spike-specific TCR breadth and depth rose versus day 0. White British people made up most donors, females outnumbered males, and clonal diversity was possibly underestimated.

Here immunoSEQ multiplex PCR was the method, and the copy in TCRdb shows in-frame clones only, minus some. The sample lists about 78,000 clones; about 85% were seen once. Sequences were derived from peripheral blood, sampled on day 0 of AZD1222 vaccination. The clonotype comes from an adult in good health.

The CDR3 DNA reads as TGTGCCAGCAGTAACGACCCAACCTCCCACGAGCAGTACTTC. Encoded protein: CASSNDPTSHEQYF. The chain carries TRBV6-4 and TRBJ2-7; D unresolved. The germline V gene encodes CDR1 MRHNA and CDR2 SNTAGT. The CDR3 has 14 residues.